The 13 T cell receptor beta chains below come from one sample, sequenced in a study of cytomegalovirus exposure and HLA in healthy donors. The PCR had 60 Vbeta and 13 Jbeta primers. Clones were read by immunoSEQ multiplex PCR, and TCRdb kept only the in-frame ones, dropping some. This sample carries 180,000 or so clones, 75% to 90% of them seen once, and the ten largest clones take roughly 0.34%. What was sequenced was PBMCs. The origin of the receptors is a woman aged 25 to 39 in good health and CMV-seronegative.

This rearrangement joins TRBV27 to TRBJ2-7; 8 nucleotides match TRBD1. V shed 6 bases, J shed 3 bases, and the junction held 13 bases outside the gene matches. Germline CDR1 is MNHEY and CDR2 is SMNVEV (reference sequence). This CDR3 is 16 amino acids long. The DNA of the CDR3 is TGTGCCAGCAGCCAGGAGAGAAGGACAGGGATCTACGAGCAGTACTTC. Translation gives CASSQERRTGIYEQYF.

The gene calls are TRBV14 and TRBJ2-7; TRBD1 might be the D (6 bases). V lost 4 bases and J lost 1, with 11 bases in between. CDR3 size: 14 residues. The germline V gene has CDR1 SGHDN and CDR2 FVKESK. CDR3 loop: CASSLGTNSYEQYF. CDR3 nucleotide sequence: TGTGCCAGCAGCCTCGGGACAAATTCCTACGAGCAGTACTTC.

The rearrangement links TRBV11-1 to TRBJ2-7; the match to TRBD2 covers 12 bases. Germline CDR1 reads SGHAT; CDR2 reads FQDESV (reference sequence). V lost 8 bases, J lost 4 bases, and 6 bases stayed unmatched. This CDR3 comprises 14 residues. The CDR3 DNA reads as TGTGCCAGCGGATCTAGCGGGAGGGTATACGAGCAGTACTTC. It specifies CASGSSGRVYEQYF.

V and J are TRBV5-1 and TRBJ2-1, with 10 bases matching TRBD2. V was pared by 0 bases and J by 3 bases, with 9 bases of the junction left unmatched. CDR1 is SGHRS, CDR2 YFSETQ, per germline. This CDR3 contains 18 residues. The DNA for the CDR3 is TGCGCCAGCAGCTTGGCACTAGCGGGGCCAACACTCTACAATGAGCAGTTCTTC. Translation gives CASSLALAGPTLYNEQFF.

In DNA, the CDR3 is TGTGCCAGCAGCCTAATAGGACAGGGGGCGTTCTTC. Residues: CASSLIGQGAFF. The V gene is TRBV16, the J gene TRBJ2-1, with 11 positions matching TRBD1. The CDR3 totals 12 residues. Germline V gene sequence: CDR1 KGHSY, CDR2 FQNENV. Trimming took 4 bases from V and 15 from J; bases not matched to a gene: 5.

The rearrangement links TRBV27 to TRBJ2-7, with 10 bases that match TRBD1. There are 14 residues in the CDR3. J gave up 1 base and V 3 bases, and 0 bases lay outside the gene matches. Germline V gene data show CDR1 as MNHEY and CDR2 as SMNVEV (reference sequence). The CDR3 nucleotides read TGTGCCAGCAGTTTGGGACAGGGGTCCTACGAGCAGTACTTC. Its protein is CASSLGQGSYEQYF.

The chain is built from TRBV28 and TRBJ2-1; 11 bases match TRBD2. The V gene's germline CDR1 is MDHEN and CDR2 SYDVKM. CDR3 length equals 15 residues. V trimming: 7 bases; J trimming: 4 bases; junction bases outside the gene matches: 6. The CDR3 sequence: CASTTGTSGYNEQFF. CDR3 coding DNA: TGTGCCAGCACCACCGGGACTAGCGGTTACAATGAGCAGTTCTTC.

This clone was detected once. V is TRBV2 and J is TRBJ2-1; TRBD1 agrees at 8 bases. Germline V gene lookup returns CDR1 SNHLY and CDR2 FYNNEI. The length of the CDR3 is 16 residues. J gave up 1 base and V 3 bases, and 5 bases lay outside the gene matches. CDR3 DNA: TGTGCCAGCAGTGAGACAGGGGTAGGATCCTACAATGAGCAGTTCTTC. The encoded protein is CASSETGVGSYNEQFF.

The chain joins TRBV19 to TRBJ2-7, with 8 bases identical to TRBD2. The trim removed 3 bases at V and 3 bases at J, leaving 7 bases unmatched. Germline lookup yields CDR1 LNHDA and CDR2 SQIVND (reference sequence). This CDR3 contains 15 residues. CDR3 DNA sequence: TGTGCCAGTAGTATGGGAGTCAGCGGGGGCTACGAGCAGTACTTC. Translating gives CASSMGVSGGYEQYF.

The chain combines TRBV15 with TRBJ2-1; 8 bases are a match to TRBD1. Unmatched junction bases numbered 4, after V lost 3 bases and J lost 3 bases. Germline V gives CDR1 LNHNV, CDR2 YYDKDF (reference sequence). The CDR3 covers 15 residues. The DNA for the CDR3 is TGTGCCACCAGCAGGGAGGACAGGGTCTACAATGAGCAGTTCTTC. It is translated as CATSREDRVYNEQFF.

The J gene is TRBJ2-4, the V gene TRBV5-1; D is perhaps TRBD1 (6 bases). CDR1 SGHRS and CDR2 YFSETQ come from the germline V gene. V was clipped by 4 bases and J by 9 bases, with 20 bases between them. This CDR3 region has 15 residues. The CDR3 nucleotides are TGCGCCAGCAGCCCTGACATGGACAGATTGAGCATTCAGTACTTC. Its protein product is CASSPDMDRLSIQYF.

The chain has TRBV13 and TRBJ2-2; 8 bases match TRBD1. Trimming removed 5 bases from V and 4 bases from J; junction bases left unmatched: 6. The CDR3 covers 15 residues. CDR1 is PRHDT and CDR2 is FYEKMQ in the germline V gene (reference sequence). This CDR3 reads CASSKTGAVTGELFF. The CDR3 DNA is TGTGCCAGCAGCAAGACAGGGGCGGTCACCGGGGAGCTGTTTTTT.

The chain employs TRBV12-5 and TRBJ2-1; no clear D gene. Trimming stripped 7 bases from V and 3 bases from J, with 10 bases between. The CDR3 is 13 residues long. Germline CDR1 reads LGHNT; CDR2 reads FRNRAP. In DNA, the CDR3 is TGTGCTAGTGCTTTAGGAGACTACAATGAGCAGTTCTTC. Translating it yields CASALGDYNEQFF.